These T cell receptor beta chains were read from a single sample in a study of blood T cell repertoires in COVID-19. Data came from immunoSEQ multiplex PCR; TCRdb stores just in-frame clones and leaves some out. Among roughly 260,000 clones listed, around 85% were seen once. The sample taken for sequencing was PBMCs or T cells enriched from blood (not recorded which). The receptor set was obtained from a woman between 45 and 65 years old who had recovered from COVID-19. Each CDR3 is given with its conserved first and last residue. The D gene is left open where the match is weak. The listing skips clone size in some rows; elsewhere it reads once, few, many or a size class.

v_call: TRBV7-9; d_call: NA; clone_size: NA; j_call: TRBJ2-2; cdr3_nt: TGTGCCAGCAGCTCGGGGTACACCGGGGAGCTGTTTTTT; cdr3_aa: CASSSGYTGELFF
v_call: TRBV18; d_call: TRBD2; clone_size: NA; j_call: TRBJ2-7; cdr3_nt: TGTGCCAGCTCATCGACTAGCGGGACCTACGAGCAGTACTTC; cdr3_aa: CASSSTSGTYEQYF
v_call: TRBV28; d_call: TRBD2; clone_size: few; j_call: TRBJ2-7; cdr3_nt: TGTGCCAGCAGTTTATGGACTAGCGGGAGCGAGCAGTACTTC; cdr3_aa: CASSLWTSGSEQYF
v_call: TRBV27; d_call: NA; clone_size: NA; j_call: TRBJ2-1; cdr3_nt: TGTGCCAGCAGTCTTGGACAGTACAATGAGCAGTTCTTC; cdr3_aa: CASSLGQYNEQFF
v_call: TRBV5-1; d_call: NA; clone_size: NA; j_call: TRBJ1-1; cdr3_nt: TGCGCCAGCAGCCACGAATTGGGAGCGGGCACTGAAGCTTTCTTT; cdr3_aa: CASSHELGAGTEAFF
v_call: TRBV7-8; d_call: NA; clone_size: NA; j_call: TRBJ2-1; cdr3_nt: TGTGCCAGCAGCGTGGACAGTTACAATGAGCAGTTCTTC; cdr3_aa: CASSVDSYNEQFF
v_call: TRBV28; d_call: TRBD2; clone_size: NA; j_call: TRBJ2-1; cdr3_nt: TGTGCCAGCAGTTTATCGTCTAGCGGGAGAAATGAGCAGTTCTTC; cdr3_aa: CASSLSSSGRNEQFF
v_call: TRBV29-1; d_call: NA; clone_size: NA; j_call: TRBJ2-2; cdr3_nt: TGCAGCGTTGTAGGCAGGGGAAGACACACCGGGGAGCTGTTTTTT; cdr3_aa: CSVVGRGRHTGELFF
v_call: TRBV7-9; d_call: TRBD1; clone_size: NA; j_call: TRBJ2-1; cdr3_nt: TGTGCCAGCAGCTGGACAGGGCATGAGCAGTTCTTC; cdr3_aa: CASSWTGHEQFF
v_call: TRBV29-1; d_call: NA; clone_size: few; j_call: TRBJ1-1; cdr3_nt: TGCAGCGTTTCCCAAGGAGGGATGAACACTGAAGCTTTCTTT; cdr3_aa: CSVSQGGMNTEAFF
v_call: TRBV25-1; d_call: NA; clone_size: NA; j_call: TRBJ1-2; cdr3_nt: TGTGCCAGCAGTGGGCAGAGGGGGATCTATGGCTACACCTTC; cdr3_aa: CASSGQRGIYGYTF
v_call: TRBV5-1; d_call: TRBD1; clone_size: NA; j_call: TRBJ2-5; cdr3_nt: TGCGCCAGCAGCACCGGACAGGGCGTCGGGACCCAGTACTTC; cdr3_aa: CASSTGQGVGTQYF
v_call: TRBV20-1; d_call: NA; clone_size: NA; j_call: TRBJ2-7; cdr3_nt: TGCAGTGCTAGTAACCCGAGCTCCTACGAGCAGTACTTC; cdr3_aa: CSASNPSSYEQYF
v_call: TRBV29-1; d_call: TRBD1; clone_size: NA; j_call: TRBJ1-1; cdr3_nt: TGCAGCGTTGAAGGTACCAGGGGGGTGATGAACACTGAAGCTTTCTTT; cdr3_aa: CSVEGTRGVMNTEAFF
v_call: TRBV7-2; d_call: NA; clone_size: once; j_call: TRBJ1-1; cdr3_nt: TGTGCCAGCAGCTTAGCGACAGGTGGCACTGAAGCTTTCTTT; cdr3_aa: CASSLATGGTEAFF
v_call: TRBV13; d_call: NA; clone_size: NA; j_call: TRBJ1-1; cdr3_nt: TGTGCCAGCAGCTTAAGGGGGGGGAACACTGAAGCTTTCTTT; cdr3_aa: CASSLRGGNTEAFF
v_call: TRBV11-2; d_call: NA; clone_size: NA; j_call: TRBJ1-5; cdr3_nt: TGTGCCAGCAGCTTTAATAGCAATCAGCCCCAGCATTTT; cdr3_aa: CASSFNSNQPQHF
v_call: TRBV19; d_call: TRBD1; clone_size: NA; j_call: TRBJ1-5; cdr3_nt: TGTGCCACTATTCCAGGGGGCGGAAGGAATCAGCCCCAGCATTTT; cdr3_aa: CATIPGGGRNQPQHF
v_call: TRBV28; d_call: NA; clone_size: NA; j_call: TRBJ1-5; cdr3_nt: TGTGCCAGCACCTCCCTCCAGGGTCTTCAGCCCCAGCATTTT; cdr3_aa: CASTSLQGLQPQHF
v_call: TRBV4-1; d_call: NA; clone_size: NA; j_call: TRBJ1-2; cdr3_nt: TGCGCCAGCAGCCAAGCCAACCGAGAGGGCTACACCTTC; cdr3_aa: CASSQANREGYTF
v_call: TRBV6-1; d_call: NA; clone_size: NA; j_call: TRBJ1-1; cdr3_nt: TGTGCCAGCAGTGAAGGACACGGAATTATGAACACTGAAGCTTTCTTT; cdr3_aa: CASSEGHGIMNTEAFF
v_call: TRBV18; d_call: NA; clone_size: once; j_call: TRBJ2-3; cdr3_nt: TGTGCCAGCTCTCGAGAGGGTACGCAGTATTTT; cdr3_aa: CASSREGTQYF
v_call: TRBV28; d_call: NA; clone_size: NA; j_call: TRBJ1-5; cdr3_nt: TGTGCCAGCAGCCGTCAGGGCAGCTATAGCAATCAGCCCCAGCATTTT; cdr3_aa: CASSRQGSYSNQPQHF
v_call: TRBV29-1; d_call: NA; clone_size: NA; j_call: TRBJ1-2; cdr3_nt: TGCAGCGTTGGGGATCAGGGCTATGGCTACACCTTC; cdr3_aa: CSVGDQGYGYTF
v_call: TRBV18; d_call: TRBD1; clone_size: few; j_call: TRBJ1-1; cdr3_nt: TGTGCCAGCTCACTAGTGACAGGGGAGAACACTGAAGCTTTCTTT; cdr3_aa: CASSLVTGENTEAFF
v_call: TRBV18; d_call: NA; clone_size: NA; j_call: TRBJ2-7; cdr3_nt: TGTGCCAGCTCACCGGGGCCCACCTACGAGCAGTACTTC; cdr3_aa: CASSPGPTYEQYF
v_call: TRBV5-4; d_call: NA; clone_size: once; j_call: TRBJ2-1; cdr3_nt: TGTGCCAGCAGCTTAAGCGGAGGACTCTACAATGAGCAGTTCTTC; cdr3_aa: CASSLSGGLYNEQFF
v_call: TRBV5-1; d_call: TRBD1; clone_size: NA; j_call: TRBJ1-1; cdr3_nt: TGCGCCAGCAGCTTGGGGGGACAGATAAACACTGAAGCTTTCTTT; cdr3_aa: CASSLGGQINTEAFF
v_call: TRBV19; d_call: TRBD1; clone_size: NA; j_call: TRBJ1-2; cdr3_nt: TGTGCCAGTAGTATAGGGACAGGGGTCATCTATGGCTACACCTTC; cdr3_aa: CASSIGTGVIYGYTF
v_call: TRBV19; d_call: NA; clone_size: once; j_call: TRBJ1-5; cdr3_nt: TGTGCCAGTAGCCATCCACAGGGAAGCAATCAGCCCCAGCATTTT; cdr3_aa: CASSHPQGSNQPQHF
v_call: TRBV6-5; d_call: TRBD2; clone_size: NA; j_call: TRBJ2-2; cdr3_nt: TGTGCCAGCAGTTTTGGACTAGCGGGGACCGGGGAGCTGTTTTTT; cdr3_aa: CASSFGLAGTGELFF
v_call: TRBV2; d_call: TRBD2; clone_size: NA; j_call: TRBJ2-3; cdr3_nt: TGTGCCAGCACCCGACTAGCGGGGGTTAGCACAGATACGCAGTATTTT; cdr3_aa: CASTRLAGVSTDTQYF